The 30 T cell receptor beta chains listed next were all sequenced from one sample in a study of blood T cell repertoires in COVID-19. TCRdb's table, derived via immunoSEQ multiplex PCR, lists solely in-frame clones and lacks some. The data contain hundreds of thousands of clones, around 84% of them singletons. The sequencing input was PBMCs or T cells enriched from blood (not recorded which). These receptors were taken from a woman aged 35 to 49 with acute COVID-19.

The V call is TRBV5-1, the J call TRBJ2-7; 14 nucleotides agree with TRBD2. The CDR3 sequence is 15 residues long. J was trimmed by 7 bases and V by 3 bases; bases with no gene match: 6. CDR1 is SGHRS and CDR2 is YFSETQ in the germline V gene. The CDR3 spells CASSSGLAGEEEQYF. CDR3 DNA: TGCGCCAGCAGCTCGGGACTAGCGGGGGAAGAAGAGCAGTACTTC.

This clone came up a few times. The genes are TRBV30 and TRBJ1-4, with a tentative D call TRBD1 (5 bases). CDR1 and CDR2 from the germline V gene are GTSNPN and SVGIG (reference sequence). CDR3 length equals 13 residues. The CDR3 region is CGQGGPTNEKLFF. The DNA for the CDR3 is TGTGGCCAGGGTGGCCCAACTAATGAAAAACTGTTTTTT. The full variable domain, rest sourced from reference TRBV30 and TRBJ1-4, is SQTIHQWPATLVQPVGSPLSLECTVEGTSNPNLYWYRQAAGRGLQLLFYSVGIGQISSEVPQNLSASRPQDRQFILSSKKLLLSDSGFYLCGQGGPTNEKLFFGSGTQLSVL.

The chain recombines TRBV2 with TRBJ2-2; maybe TRBD2 (5 bases). Between the trimmed V and J ends, which lost 6 bases and 5 bases, there was a span of 13 bases. The CDR3 sequence is 14 residues long. Per germline, CDR1 SNHLY and CDR2 FYNNEI. The CDR3 nucleotides read TGTGCCAGCAGGGGAGACCTAGGGACCGGGGAGCTGTTTTTT. Protein sequence: CASRGDLGTGELFF.

The V call is TRBV9, the J call TRBJ2-7; 8 positions match TRBD2. The CDR3 runs 16 residues. Unmatched junction bases numbered 9, after V lost 4 bases and J lost 0 bases. The germline CDR1 and CDR2 sequences are SGDLS and YYNGEE. The CDR3 DNA reads TGTGCCAGCAGCCCCAGGTCAGCGGGAGACTCCTACGAGCAGTACTTC. As protein: CASSPRSAGDSYEQYF.

The chain carries TRBV4-3 and TRBJ2-1, with 8 bases lining up with TRBD1. The CDR3 runs 17 residues. The trim removed 0 bases at V and 4 bases at J, leaving 8 bases unmatched. The germline CDR1 and CDR2 sequences are LGHNA and YSLEER. CDR3 sequence: CASSQDRGRGRYNEQFF. The CDR3 DNA follows: TGCGCCAGCAGCCAAGATCGAGGCAGGGGGCGATACAATGAGCAGTTCTTC.

This clone was seen more than once but under ten times. This chain joins TRBV11-2 and TRBJ1-4, with 11 positions matching TRBD1. J was trimmed by 2 bases and V by 6 bases; bases with no gene match: 8. CDR1 is SGHAT and CDR2 is FQNNGV in the germline V gene. The CDR3 contains 17 residues. CDR3 loop: CASSRTGGIGTNEKLFF. In DNA form, the CDR3 reads TGTGCCAGCAGTCGGACAGGGGGCATCGGGACTAATGAAAAACTGTTTTTT.

This clone appeared a single time. The chain links TRBV4-2 to TRBJ2-5; D is possibly TRBD2 (6 bases). The CDR3 length is 17 residues. V dropped 0 bases and J dropped 2 bases, with 16 bases sitting between them. The germline CDR1 and CDR2 sequences are LGHNA and YNFKEQ. As DNA, the CDR3 is TGTGCCAGCAGCCAAGATCCAAATCCCCGGGGGCAAGAGACCCAGTACTTC. Its translation is CASSQDPNPRGQETQYF.

The chain couples TRBV29-1 to TRBJ1-2; D perhaps matches TRBD1 (6 bases). The germline V gene encodes CDR1 SQVTM and CDR2 ANQGSEA. The CDR3 length is 13 residues. With 4 bases removed from V and 7 bases from J, the gap between germline ends came to 16 bases. The CDR3 DNA reads TGCAGCGTTGTAGGACAGACGCAGTTTGGCTACACCTTC. Residues: CSVVGQTQFGYTF.

The chain couples TRBV6-5 to TRBJ2-1, with 11 bases that match TRBD2. V lost 6 bases and J lost 5; bases outside the gene matches: 6. Germline V gene sequence: CDR1 MNHEY, CDR2 SVGAGI. CDR3 size: 15 residues. The DNA for the CDR3 is TGTGCCAGCAGAGTAGGACTAGCGGGTAACAATGAGCAGTTCTTC. Translated: CASRVGLAGNNEQFF.

V is TRBV6-5 and J is TRBJ1-2; 9 bases line up with TRBD1. The CDR3 is made up of 14 amino acids. Germline V gives CDR1 MNHEY, CDR2 SVGAGI. Trimming removed 6 bases from V and 4 bases from J; junction bases left unmatched: 6. Written as DNA, the CDR3 is TGTGCCAGCAGCCGGGACAGGGTGAGCTATGGCTACACCTTC. Protein: CASSRDRVSYGYTF.

This chain connects TRBV29-1 to TRBJ2-5; D is ambiguous. The CDR3 runs 12 residues. The germline CDR1 and CDR2 sequences are SQVTM and ANQGSEA. V was cut by 3 bases and J by 0 bases, with 5 bases left in between. CDR3 in DNA: TGCAGCGTTGATCCTTACCAAGAGACCCAGTACTTC. The encoded protein is CSVDPYQETQYF.

The gene calls are TRBV5-1 and TRBJ1-1; D unclear. Deletions cut 1 base from V and 4 bases from J, with 11 bases between. Germline V gene data show CDR1 as SGHRS and CDR2 as YFSETQ. This CDR3 region has 14 residues. The CDR3 region is CASSLRQAFTEAFF. CDR3 coding DNA: TGCGCCAGCAGCTTGCGTCAGGCTTTCACTGAAGCTTTCTTT.

The chain has TRBV30 and TRBJ1-5; D remains unclear. Germline V gene lookup returns CDR1 GTSNPN and CDR2 SVGIG (reference sequence). This CDR3 is 13 amino acids long. The V end was cut by 2 bases, the J end by 2 bases, with 7 bases between. The CDR3 spells CAWSLEGNQPQHF. Here the CDR3 DNA reads TGTGCCTGGAGTTTGGAGGGCAATCAGCCCCAGCATTTT.

The V and J genes are TRBV6-5 and TRBJ2-7, with D hard to call. The CDR3 extends over 13 amino acids. Between the trimmed V and J ends, which lost 6 bases and 6 bases, there was a span of 15 bases. The germline V gene encodes CDR1 MNHEY and CDR2 SVGAGI. The CDR3 bases are TGTGCCAGCAGCCCGACATTCTGGCCCGAGCAGTACTTC. Translating it yields CASSPTFWPEQYF.

V usage is TRBV30 and J usage is TRBJ2-7, with TRBD1 identical over 7 bases. Germline CDR1 and CDR2: GTSNPN and SVGIG (reference sequence). V was clipped by 7 bases and J by 5 bases; unmatched bases: 11. There are 13 residues in the CDR3. CDR3 DNA: TGTGCCTCGAATACAGGGGAAGGGAACGAGCAGTACTTC. This gives the protein CASNTGEGNEQYF.

This clone was seen only once. The chain is built from TRBV7-9 and TRBJ2-2; 11 nucleotides align to TRBD1. Germline CDR1 and CDR2: SEHNR and FQNEAQ (reference sequence). V dropped 4 bases and J dropped 7; count of bases not matched to a gene: 5. There are 15 residues in the CDR3. The CDR3 loop is CASSSGTGGSGELFF. The CDR3 nucleotides read TGTGCCAGCAGCTCCGGGACAGGGGGTAGCGGGGAGCTGTTTTTT.

This rearrangement joins TRBV19 to TRBJ2-5; weak D call: TRBD2 (5 bases). Deletions cut 3 bases from V and 5 bases from J, with 16 bases between. This CDR3 is built from 15 residues. Germline V CDR1 and CDR2: LNHDA, SQIVND (reference sequence). The CDR3 protein is CASSISPGLVETQYF. CDR3 nucleotides: TGTGCCAGTAGTATCTCTCCCGGACTTGTGGAGACCCAGTACTTC.

The V call is TRBV28, the J call TRBJ1-2; TRBD1 matches at 9 bases. The CDR3 runs to 15 residues. With 6 bases clipped from V and 5 bases from J, the junction kept 10 bases outside the gene matches. Germline CDR1 reads MDHEN; CDR2 reads SYDVKM. CDR3 loop: CASRNPGQGGYGYTF. The CDR3 region has the DNA TGTGCCAGCAGAAATCCGGGACAGGGAGGGTATGGCTACACCTTC.

This chain joins TRBV19 and TRBJ2-5, with D unclear. CDR1 is LNHDA, CDR2 SQIVND, per germline (reference sequence). The CDR3 is 12 amino acids. Trimming shortened V by 4 bases and J by 4 bases, and 7 bases separated the two germline ends. CDR3 residues: CASSNPRETQYF. CDR3 in DNA: TGTGCCAGTAGTAACCCGAGAGAGACCCAGTACTTC.

The chain combines TRBV19 with TRBJ2-4, with D maybe TRBD2 (5 bases). V dropped 3 bases and J dropped 1 base, with 10 bases sitting between them. The germline CDR1 and CDR2 sequences are LNHDA and SQIVND (reference sequence). This CDR3 contains 15 residues. CDR3 DNA sequence: TGTGCCAGTAGTATCGGGGTGGCGGCCAAAAACATTCAGTACTTC. This gives the protein CASSIGVAAKNIQYF.

This clone came up a few times. V usage is TRBV4-3 and J usage is TRBJ1-4, with TRBD1 as a possible D gene (6 bases). Trimming stripped 0 bases from V and 4 bases from J, with 12 bases between. Germline V lookup: CDR1 LGHNA, CDR2 YSLEER. This CDR3 spans 16 amino acids. Here the CDR3 reads CASSQDMGAFNEKLFF. The CDR3 nucleotides read TGCGCCAGCAGCCAAGATATGGGGGCATTTAATGAAAAACTGTTTTTT.

The chain has TRBV11-3 and TRBJ2-6, with D unresolved. V was shortened by 3 bases and J by 0 bases, with 6 bases between the two germline ends. CDR1 is SGHNT, CDR2 YENEEA, per germline. The CDR3 consists of 15 residues. The CDR3 DNA is TGTGCCAGCAGCTTTAGTGGCTCTGGGGCCAACGTCCTGACTTTC. Protein: CASSFSGSGANVLTF.

The CDR3 loop is CASSLRQNGGSGNTIYF. The DNA for the CDR3 is TGTGCCAGCAGCTTACGACAGAACGGGGGCTCTGGAAACACCATATATTTT. The V call is TRBV7-6, the J call TRBJ1-3; tentatively, D is TRBD1 (5 bases). The germline V and J ends were trimmed by 2 bases and 0 bases, with 14 bases remaining between them. The germline gives CDR1 SGHVS, CDR2 FNYEAQ. The CDR3 loop spans 17 amino acids.

The chain combines TRBV7-3 with TRBJ2-2; weak D call: TRBD2 (6 bases). This CDR3 contains 15 residues. V lost 5 bases to trimming and J lost 3 bases, with 13 bases between them. CDR1 SGHTA and CDR2 FQGTGA come from the germline V gene. The CDR3 is CASSIGLLDTGELFF. The CDR3 nucleotides read TGTGCCAGCAGCATAGGACTACTGGACACCGGGGAGCTGTTTTTT.

The rearrangement links TRBV7-3 to TRBJ1-5; 7 nucleotides agree with TRBD1. The CDR3 is 15 residues long. CDR1 SGHTA and CDR2 FQGTGA come from the germline V gene. Germline trimming cut 0 bases from V and 2 bases from J; bases unmatched to any gene: 1. The chain's CDR3 is CASSLTGQRNQPQHF. The CDR3 DNA reads as TGTGCCAGCAGCTTAACGGGACAGCGCAATCAGCCCCAGCATTTT.

J is TRBJ2-5 and V is TRBV6-2 or TRBV6-3; tentative D call: TRBD2 (6 bases). The CDR3 runs to 13 residues. The V end was cut by 4 bases, the J end by 5 bases, with 11 bases between. From germline, CDR1 is MNHEY and CDR2 SVGEGT. CDR3 bases: TGTGCCAGCAGTTCTAGCGAGAGGGAGACCCAGTACTTC. It codes for CASSSSERETQYF.

This clone was counted once. The chain uses TRBV2 and TRBJ1-5; D not certain. The CDR3 contains 17 residues. The germline gives CDR1 SNHLY, CDR2 FYNNEI. Trimming left V 6 bases short and J 0 bases short, with 18 bases between. This CDR3 is CASSPEGAGNSNQPQHF. The CDR3 DNA follows: TGTGCCAGCAGCCCAGAGGGCGCTGGAAATAGCAATCAGCCCCAGCATTTT.

The chain couples TRBV6-1 to TRBJ2-7; 9 bases align to TRBD1. V was pared by 6 bases and J by 2 bases, with 8 bases of the junction left unmatched. CDR3 length: 15 residues. The germline gives CDR1 MNHNS, CDR2 SASEGT. The CDR3 coding sequence is TGTGCCAGCAGATACCCTGACAGGGGGACCTACGAGCAGTACTTC. Protein product: CASRYPDRGTYEQYF.

V usage is TRBV11-3 and J usage is TRBJ2-1; tentatively, D is TRBD2 (5 bases). The CDR3 totals 13 residues. The ends were cut back, 2 bases at V and 3 bases at J, with 5 bases in the middle. The germline gives CDR1 SGHNT, CDR2 YENEEA. DNA for the CDR3: TGTGCCAGCAGCTTAACTAGCTACAATGAGCAGTTCTTC. Protein product: CASSLTSYNEQFF.

This rearrangement joins TRBV6-2 or TRBV6-3 to TRBJ2-2; 9 bases map to TRBD2. This CDR3 has 19 residues. The ends lost 2 bases at V and 1 base at J; junction bases unmatched: 11. The germline gives CDR1 MNHEY, CDR2 SVGEGT. The CDR3 region is CASSYGLGSSGKNTGELFF. In DNA form, the CDR3 reads TGTGCCAGCAGTTACGGTCTTGGGTCTAGCGGGAAGAACACCGGGGAGCTGTTTTTT.